The 7 T cell receptor beta chains listed next were all sequenced from one sample in a study of Ad26.COV2.S vaccination and SARS-CoV-2 variants. Clones were sequenced by immunoSEQ multiplex PCR, and TCRdb holds only the in-frame ones, with some missing. In the table there are a few hundred thousand clones, about nine tenths of which are singletons. Treatment in this sample: 19 received Ad26.COV2.S at low or high dose, single or two shots; a few received placebo; per-sample allocation not given. Day 63 after the first injection of vaccine or placebo was the sampling time. This sample comprised peripheral blood, obtained in a trial of Ad26.COV2.S vaccine versus placebo. Every receptor here comes from a person between 18 and 59 years old who received the Ad26.COV2.S COVID-19 vaccine or a placebo.

This clone has just a few counts. The chain is built from TRBV7-2 and TRBJ1-6, with no clear D. The germline V gene has CDR1 SGHTA and CDR2 FQGNSA. The CDR3 is 15 residues long. Between the trimmed V and J ends, which lost 4 bases and 8 bases, there was a span of 15 bases. CDR3 region: CASSWPGRRDSPLHF. CDR3 coding DNA: TGTGCCAGCAGCTGGCCCGGAAGGAGGGATTCACCCCTCCACTTT.

This clone was detected only once. The CDR3 region is CSASRTGGETEAFF. The CDR3 coding sequence is TGCAGTGCTAGTAGGACAGGGGGCGAAACTGAAGCTTTCTTT. The genes are TRBV20-1 and TRBJ1-1, with 11 bases identical to TRBD1. CDR1 and CDR2 from the germline V gene are DFQATT and SNEGSKA (reference sequence). J lost 5 bases, V lost 3 bases, and 5 bases had no gene match. The CDR3 covers 14 residues.

The chain joins TRBV7-8 to TRBJ1-2; TRBD1 matches at 7 bases. The germline gives CDR1 SGHVS, CDR2 FQNEAQ. V lost 5 bases, J lost 3 bases, and 9 bases stayed unmatched. There are 15 residues in the CDR3. Here the CDR3 reads CASSRQLGQHYGYTF. CDR3 DNA sequence: TGTGCCAGCAGCAGGCAGTTGGGACAGCACTATGGCTACACCTTC.

J is TRBJ1-1 and V is TRBV19; D might be TRBD1 (5 bases). V lost 8 bases and J 5 bases, leaving 15 bases between the germline ends. Germline V gene lookup returns CDR1 LNHDA and CDR2 SQIVND (reference sequence). CDR3 length equals 13 residues. This chain's CDR3 is CASGTGRRTEAFF. In nucleotides, the CDR3 is TGTGCCAGTGGCACGGGACGGAGGACTGAAGCTTTCTTT.

The V and J genes are TRBV10-3 and TRBJ2-1; D may correspond to TRBD1 or TRBD2 (5 bases each). CDR3 length: 12 residues. Germline CDR1 reads ENHRY; CDR2 reads SYGVKD. Trimming pared 8 bases from V and 8 bases from J, leaving 13 bases between. The CDR3 loop is CAIRGASHEQFF. CDR3 nucleotide sequence: TGTGCCATCCGGGGCGCCTCCCATGAGCAGTTCTTC.

The chain combines TRBV6-2 or TRBV6-3 with TRBJ1-5, with 10 bases lining up with TRBD1. V lost 5 bases to trimming and J lost 7 bases; unmatched junction nucleotides: 8. The CDR3 spans 15 residues. In germline, CDR1 is MNHEY, CDR2 SVGEGT. Written as DNA, the CDR3 is TGTGCCAGCAGTAAGGACAGGGGGTTGTGGCAGCCCCAGCATTTT. Protein sequence: CASSKDRGLWQPQHF.

This sequence joins TRBV11-3 and TRBJ2-1, with D possibly matching TRBD2 (5 bases). V was clipped by 5 bases and J by 5 bases, with 10 bases between them. The CDR3 is 13 residues long. Germline CDR1 and CDR2: SGHNT and YENEEA. For the CDR3, the DNA is TGTGCCAGCAGCAACGGAGGACACAATGAGCAGTTCTTC. Amino acids: CASSNGGHNEQFF.